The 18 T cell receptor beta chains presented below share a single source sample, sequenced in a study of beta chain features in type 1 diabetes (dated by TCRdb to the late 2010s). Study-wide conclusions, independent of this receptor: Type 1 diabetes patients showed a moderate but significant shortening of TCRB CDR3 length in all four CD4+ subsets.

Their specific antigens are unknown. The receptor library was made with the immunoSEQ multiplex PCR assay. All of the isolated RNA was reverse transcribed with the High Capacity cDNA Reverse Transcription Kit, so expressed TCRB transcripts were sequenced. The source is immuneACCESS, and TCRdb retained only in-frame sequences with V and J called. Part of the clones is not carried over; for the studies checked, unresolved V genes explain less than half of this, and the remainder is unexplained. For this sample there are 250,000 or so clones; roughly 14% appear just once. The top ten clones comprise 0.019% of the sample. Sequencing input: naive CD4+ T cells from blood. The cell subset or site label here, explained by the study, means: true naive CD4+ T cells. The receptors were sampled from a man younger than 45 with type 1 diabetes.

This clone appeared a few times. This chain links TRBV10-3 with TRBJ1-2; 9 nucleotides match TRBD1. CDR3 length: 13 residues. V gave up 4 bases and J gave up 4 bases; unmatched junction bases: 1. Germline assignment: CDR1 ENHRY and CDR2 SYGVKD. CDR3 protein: CAISGQGVYGYTF. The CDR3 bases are TGTGCCATCAGTGGACAGGGGGTCTATGGCTACACCTTC.

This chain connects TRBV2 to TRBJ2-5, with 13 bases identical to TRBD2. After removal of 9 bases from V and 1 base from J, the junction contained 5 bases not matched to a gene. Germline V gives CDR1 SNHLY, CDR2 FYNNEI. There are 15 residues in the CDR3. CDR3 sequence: CASGGTSGAQETQYF. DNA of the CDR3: TGTGCCAGTGGCGGGACTAGCGGGGCCCAAGAGACCCAGTACTTC.

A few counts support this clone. CDR3 residues: CASSKDAAYGYTF. In DNA form, the CDR3 reads TGTGCCAGCAGCAAAGATGCCGCGTATGGCTACACCTTC. This chain uses TRBV21-1 with TRBJ1-2. TRBV21-1 constitutes a pseudogene. This CDR3 has 13 residues.

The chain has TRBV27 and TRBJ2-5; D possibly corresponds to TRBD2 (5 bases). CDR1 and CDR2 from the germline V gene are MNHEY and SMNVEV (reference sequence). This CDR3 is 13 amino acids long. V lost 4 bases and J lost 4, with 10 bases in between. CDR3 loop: CASSSRSGETQYF. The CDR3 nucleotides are TGTGCCAGCAGTTCACGGAGCGGAGAGACCCAGTACTTC.

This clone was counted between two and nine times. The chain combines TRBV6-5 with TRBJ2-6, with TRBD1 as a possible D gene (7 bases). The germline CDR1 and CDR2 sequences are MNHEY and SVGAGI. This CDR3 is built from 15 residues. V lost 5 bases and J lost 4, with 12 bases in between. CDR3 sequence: CASSRQGGGANVLTF. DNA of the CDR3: TGTGCCAGCAGTAGACAGGGAGGAGGGGCCAACGTCCTGACTTTC.

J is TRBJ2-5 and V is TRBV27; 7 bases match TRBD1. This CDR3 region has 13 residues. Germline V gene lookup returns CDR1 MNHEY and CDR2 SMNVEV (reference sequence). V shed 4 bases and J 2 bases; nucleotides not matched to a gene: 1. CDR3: CASSWDRQETQYF. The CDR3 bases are TGTGCCAGCAGTTGGGACAGACAAGAGACCCAGTACTTC.

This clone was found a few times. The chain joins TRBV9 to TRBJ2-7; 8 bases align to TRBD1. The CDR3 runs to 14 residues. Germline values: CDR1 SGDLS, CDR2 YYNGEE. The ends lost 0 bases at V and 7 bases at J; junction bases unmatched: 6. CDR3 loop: CASSVGQGALEQYF. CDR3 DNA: TGTGCCAGCAGCGTAGGTCAGGGGGCGCTTGAGCAGTACTTC.

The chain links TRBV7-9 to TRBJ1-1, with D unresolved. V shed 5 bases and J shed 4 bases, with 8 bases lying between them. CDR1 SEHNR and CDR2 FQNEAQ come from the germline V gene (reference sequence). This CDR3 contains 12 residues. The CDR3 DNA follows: TGTGCCAGCAGCCCGACACGCACTGAAGCTTTCTTT. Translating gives CASSPTRTEAFF.

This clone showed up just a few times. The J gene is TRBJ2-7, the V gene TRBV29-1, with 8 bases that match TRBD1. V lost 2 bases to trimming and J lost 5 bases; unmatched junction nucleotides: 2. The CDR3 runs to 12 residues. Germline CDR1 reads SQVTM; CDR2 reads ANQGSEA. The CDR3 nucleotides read TGCAGCGTTGAAATACAGGGGGACGAGCAGTACTTC. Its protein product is CSVEIQGDEQYF.

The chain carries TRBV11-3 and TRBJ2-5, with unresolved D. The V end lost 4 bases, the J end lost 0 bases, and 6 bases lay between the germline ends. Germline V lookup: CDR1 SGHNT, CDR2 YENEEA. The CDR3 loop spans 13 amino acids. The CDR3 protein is CASSSRNQETQYF. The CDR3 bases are TGTGCCAGCAGCTCCAGGAACCAAGAGACCCAGTACTTC. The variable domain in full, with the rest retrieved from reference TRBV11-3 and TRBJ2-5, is EAGVVQSPRYKIIEKKQPVAFWCNPISGHNTLYWYLQNLGQGPELLIRYENEEAVDDSQLPKDRFSAERLKGVDSTLKIQPAELGDSAVYLCASSSRNQETQYFGPGTRLLVL.

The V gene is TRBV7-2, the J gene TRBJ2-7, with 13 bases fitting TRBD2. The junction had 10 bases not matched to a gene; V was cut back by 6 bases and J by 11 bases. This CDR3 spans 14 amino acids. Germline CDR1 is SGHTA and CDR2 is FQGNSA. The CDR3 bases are TGTGCCAGCAGACCAACTAGCGGGAGGGGAGAAAAGTACTTC. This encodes CASRPTSGRGEKYF.

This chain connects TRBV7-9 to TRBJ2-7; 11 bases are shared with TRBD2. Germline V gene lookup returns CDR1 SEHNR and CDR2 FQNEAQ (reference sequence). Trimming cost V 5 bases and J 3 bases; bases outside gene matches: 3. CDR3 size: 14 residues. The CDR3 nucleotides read TGTGCCAGCAGCCCTAGCGGGGGGCTCTACGAGCAGTACTTC. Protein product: CASSPSGGLYEQYF.

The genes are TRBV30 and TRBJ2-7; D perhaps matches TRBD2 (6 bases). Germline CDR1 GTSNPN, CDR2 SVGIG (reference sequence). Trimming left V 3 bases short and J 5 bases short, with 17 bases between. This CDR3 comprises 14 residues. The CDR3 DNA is TGTGCCTGGAGACTAGCCGGGAGCAGCGACGAGCAGTACTTC. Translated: CAWRLAGSSDEQYF.

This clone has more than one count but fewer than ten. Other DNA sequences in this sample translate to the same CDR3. The DNA for the CDR3 is TGTGCCATCAGTGATTCTGGACAGAACACTGAAGCTTTCTTT. It is translated as CAISDSGQNTEAFF. The rearrangement uses TRBV10-3 and TRBJ1-1; a possible D gene is TRBD1 (5 bases). Trimming removed 3 bases at V and 1 base at J, with 9 bases between. The CDR3 runs to 14 residues. From germline, CDR1 is ENHRY and CDR2 SYGVKD.

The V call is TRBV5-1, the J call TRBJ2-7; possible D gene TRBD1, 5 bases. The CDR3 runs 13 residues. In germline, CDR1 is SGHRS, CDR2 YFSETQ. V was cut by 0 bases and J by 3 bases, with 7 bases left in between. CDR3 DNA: TGCGCCAGCAGCTTGGAAGGGGACTACGAGCAGTACTTC. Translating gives CASSLEGDYEQYF.

DNA for the CDR3: TGTGCCAGTAGTTTAGGGACTAGCTCCTACGAGCAGTACTTC. Translating it yields CASSLGTSSYEQYF. This chain connects TRBV19 to TRBJ2-7, with 8 nucleotides matching TRBD2. The trim removed 5 bases at V and 0 bases at J, leaving 3 bases unmatched. The germline V gene has CDR1 LNHDA and CDR2 SQIVND (reference sequence). The CDR3 length is 14 residues.

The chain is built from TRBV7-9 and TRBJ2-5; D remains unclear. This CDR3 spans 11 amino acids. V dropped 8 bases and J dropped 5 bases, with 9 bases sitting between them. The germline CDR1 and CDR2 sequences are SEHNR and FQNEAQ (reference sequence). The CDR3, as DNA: TGTGCCAGCTCCGCGCGGGAGACCCAGTACTTC. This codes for CASSARETQYF. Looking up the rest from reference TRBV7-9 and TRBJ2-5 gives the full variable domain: DTGVSQNPRHKITKRGQNVTFRCDPISEHNRLYWYRQTLGQGPEFLTYFQNEAQLEKSRLLSDRFSAERPKGSFSTLEIQRTEQGDSAMYLCASSARETQYFGPGTRLLVL.

CDR3 region: CASSQPTRRPEAFF. CDR3 coding DNA: TGCGCCAGCAGCCAACCCACTAGGAGGCCTGAAGCTTTCTTT. This chain uses TRBV4-1 with TRBJ1-1; D remains ambiguous. The CDR3 has 14 residues. CDR1 is MGHRA, CDR2 YSYEKL, per germline. Trimming shortened V by 2 bases and J by 6 bases, and 13 bases separated the two germline ends.